This passage covers 28 T cell receptor beta chains from one sample sequenced in a study of shared clonotypes between healthy human individuals. Naive CD8 cells, CD45RO-negative and positively selected for CCR7, excluded terminally differentiated effector memory CD45RA+ cells. The method was immunoSEQ multiplex PCR; TCRdb's version includes in-frame clones alone and lacks a portion of them. The repertoire holds around 1,900,000 clones, with about 94% as singletons. Sequencing was performed on naive CD8+ T cells from PBMCs. These receptors came from a man between 18 and 29 years old in good health. Some clones in this sample may be carry-over from other donors' samples.

The CDR3 nucleotides are TGTGCCAGCAGTACGAGGGGAGTACAAAGCAATCAGCCCCAGCATTTT. Protein sequence: CASSTRGVQSNQPQHF. V is TRBV7-8 and J is TRBJ1-5, with D possibly being TRBD1 (5 bases). Trimming shortened V by 6 bases and J by 1 base, and 16 bases separated the two germline ends. This CDR3 region has 16 residues. From germline, CDR1 is SGHVS and CDR2 FQNEAQ.

With regard to this clone: At one boundary the junction diverges from the germline segment, which might be a read error. The rearrangement joins TRBV7-9 to TRBJ2-7; D is ambiguous. CDR1 and CDR2 from the germline V gene are SEHNR and FQNEAQ (reference sequence). The CDR3 is 12 amino acids. CDR3: CASSLASFEQYF. CDR3 sequence (DNA): TGTGCCAGCAGCTTAGCATCCTTCGAGCAGTACTTC.

Only one count was recorded for this clone. At one end the junction does not follow the germline gene, possibly because of a read error. The CDR3 is CASSLHRDTPDF. The CDR3 bases are TGTGCCAGCAGCTTACACAGGGATACCCCCGACTTC. The chain is built from TRBV7-8 and TRBJ2-4; D possibly corresponds to TRBD1 (6 bases). This CDR3 comprises 12 residues. Per germline, CDR1 SGHVS and CDR2 FQNEAQ.

V and J are TRBV7-3 and TRBJ2-6; D gene ambiguous. CDR3 size: 16 residues. The V end lost 4 bases, the J end lost 0 bases, and 10 bases lay between the germline ends. The germline gives CDR1 SGHTA, CDR2 FQGTGA. CDR3 in DNA: TGTGCCAGCAGCTCCGTTGGAAGCTCTGGGGCCAACGTCCTGACTTTC. Translating gives CASSSVGSSGANVLTF.

The chain joins TRBV7-9 to TRBJ2-7; D perhaps matches TRBD1 (6 bases). Germline V gene data show CDR1 as SEHNR and CDR2 as FQNEAQ (reference sequence). Trimming shortened V by 4 bases and J by 0 bases, and 10 bases separated the two germline ends. There are 14 residues in the CDR3. The CDR3 reads CASSSGAFSYEQYF. The CDR3 region has the DNA TGTGCCAGCAGCTCAGGGGCTTTCTCCTACGAGCAGTACTTC. Full variable domain (missing parts from reference TRBV7-9 and TRBJ2-7): DTGVSQNPRHKITKRGQNVTFRCDPISEHNRLYWYRQTLGQGPEFLTYFQNEAQLEKSRLLSDRFSAERPKGSFSTLEIQRTEQGDSAMYLCASSSGAFSYEQYFGPGTRLTVT.

This chain connects TRBV7-9 to TRBJ2-3; maybe TRBD2 (5 bases). CDR3 length: 15 residues. Deletions cut 5 bases from V and 0 bases from J, with 12 bases between. Germline V gene data show CDR1 as SEHNR and CDR2 as FQNEAQ (reference sequence). The CDR3 reads CASSPGRTSTDTQYF. The DNA of the CDR3 is TGTGCCAGCAGCCCCGGGCGGACTAGCACAGATACGCAGTATTTT.

V gene TRBV7-9 combines with J gene TRBJ1-6; possibly TRBD1 for D (6 bases). Trimming removed 5 bases at V and 10 bases at J, with 18 bases between. This CDR3 comprises 15 residues. Germline V CDR1 and CDR2: SEHNR, FQNEAQ (reference sequence). The CDR3 spells CASSARQETASPLHF. The CDR3, as DNA: TGTGCCAGCAGCGCTAGACAGGAGACGGCCTCACCCCTCCACTTT.

The chain links TRBV28 to TRBJ2-7; 7 nucleotides line up with TRBD2. Germline CDR1 reads MDHEN; CDR2 reads SYDVKM. The CDR3 loop spans 13 amino acids. With 6 bases clipped from V and 3 bases from J, the junction kept 5 bases outside the gene matches. The CDR3 DNA reads as TGTGCCAGCAGATACGGGGAGGGCTACGAGCAGTACTTC. Its translation: CASRYGEGYEQYF.

The chain joins TRBV28 to TRBJ2-4; TRBD2 aligns across 10 bases. Germline assignment: CDR1 MDHEN and CDR2 SYDVKM. The CDR3 has 15 amino acids. V shed 2 bases and J 7 bases; nucleotides not matched to a gene: 5. The CDR3 is CASSLLAGAENIQYF. In DNA, the CDR3 is TGTGCCAGCAGTTTACTAGCGGGAGCGGAGAACATTCAGTACTTC.

This chain uses TRBV2 with TRBJ1-5; 8 nucleotides align to TRBD1. CDR1 is SNHLY and CDR2 is FYNNEI in the germline V gene. The CDR3 has 15 residues. Unmatched junction bases numbered 4, after V lost 6 bases and J lost 0 bases. This CDR3 reads CASSSDRGSNQPQHF. The CDR3 DNA is TGTGCCAGCAGCAGCGACAGGGGTAGCAATCAGCCCCAGCATTTT.

The rearrangement links TRBV19 to TRBJ2-5; 13 nucleotides match TRBD2. The J call may be wrong; the DNA end is better matched by TRBJ2-7. Per germline, CDR1 LNHDA and CDR2 SQIVND (reference sequence). The CDR3 length is 14 residues. CDR3 in amino acids: CASSGLAGDYEQYF. The CDR3 bases are TGTGCCAGTAGCGGACTAGCGGGAGACTACGAGCAGTACTTC.

CDR3 in DNA: TGTGCCAGCAGCCCCCTAGCGGGATTGACTGAGACCCAGTACTTC. It yields the protein CASSPLAGLTETQYF. The chain carries TRBV7-8 and TRBJ2-5, with TRBD2 identical over 9 bases. From germline, CDR1 is SGHVS and CDR2 FQNEAQ. The CDR3 runs to 15 residues. V was pared by 5 bases and J by 5 bases, with 9 bases of the junction left unmatched.

The genes are TRBV7-8 and TRBJ2-1; D possibly corresponds to TRBD1 (5 bases). Germline V gene sequence: CDR1 SGHVS, CDR2 FQNEAQ. CDR3 length: 14 residues. Trimming left V 3 bases short and J 8 bases short, with 14 bases between. The CDR3 protein is CASSFPGMVDEQFF. CDR3 in DNA: TGTGCCAGCAGCTTCCCAGGGATGGTCGATGAGCAGTTCTTC.

J is TRBJ2-1 and V is TRBV4-1; 8 positions match TRBD2. Germline trimming cut 4 bases from V and 8 bases from J; bases unmatched to any gene: 10. The CDR3 is made up of 15 amino acids. The germline V gene has CDR1 MGHRA and CDR2 YSYEKL. The chain's CDR3 is CASSPRTSRLDEQFF. CDR3 sequence (DNA): TGCGCCAGCAGCCCCCGGACTAGCCGGCTGGATGAGCAGTTCTTC.

The chain carries TRBV7-9 and TRBJ2-3, with 7 bases identical to TRBD1. CDR3 length equals 16 residues. CDR1 and CDR2 from the germline V gene are SEHNR and FQNEAQ (reference sequence). The V gene end was trimmed by 2 bases and the J gene end by 0 bases; junction bases not matched to a gene: 5. This chain's CDR3 is CASSLPPTGSTDTQYF. Written as DNA, the CDR3 is TGTGCCAGCAGCTTACCTCCGACAGGGAGCACAGATACGCAGTATTTT.

V gene TRBV7-9 combines with J gene TRBJ2-5, with D unresolved. V gave up 6 bases and J gave up 1 base, with 15 bases separating them. The germline V gene encodes CDR1 SEHNR and CDR2 FQNEAQ (reference sequence). The CDR3 runs to 15 residues. CDR3: CASRHQSGSQETQYF. The CDR3 DNA reads as TGTGCCAGCAGGCACCAATCCGGCAGCCAAGAGACCCAGTACTTC.

This rearrangement joins TRBV4-1 to TRBJ2-7; D uncertain. This CDR3 has 13 residues. Germline loops: CDR1 MGHRA, CDR2 YSYEKL. V lost 1 base to trimming and J lost 2 bases, with 6 bases between them. Here the CDR3 reads CASSQAVTYEQYF. CDR3 bases: TGCGCCAGCAGCCAAGCGGTTACCTACGAGCAGTACTTC.

V usage is TRBV19 and J usage is TRBJ2-7; 11 nucleotides match TRBD1. In germline, CDR1 is LNHDA, CDR2 SQIVND (reference sequence). Trimming removed 3 bases from V and 3 bases from J; junction bases left unmatched: 4. This CDR3 region has 15 residues. CDR3 sequence reads: CASSIRDRGFYEQYF. Written as DNA, the CDR3 is TGTGCCAGTAGTATCCGGGACAGGGGGTTCTACGAGCAGTACTTC.

The chain recombines TRBV5-1 with TRBJ1-1; the D gene is possibly TRBD1 (5 bases). Germline CDR1 is SGHRS and CDR2 is YFSETQ. CDR3 length: 12 residues. Between the trimmed V and J ends, which lost 5 bases and 4 bases, there was a span of 9 bases. The CDR3 DNA sequence: TGCGCCAGCAGTGGGGCCGGCACTGAAGCTTTCTTT. Its protein is CASSGAGTEAFF.

The chain uses TRBV9 and TRBJ2-1, with 8 bases lining up with TRBD1. The CDR3 has 13 residues. Trimming cost V 3 bases and J 7 bases; bases outside gene matches: 3. The germline V gene has CDR1 SGDLS and CDR2 YYNGEE. The CDR3 DNA is TGTGCCAGCAGCGGAAGACAGGGGAATGAGCAGTTCTTC. Protein: CASSGRQGNEQFF.

Note on this clone: The same CDR3 is also encoded by other DNA sequences in this sample. J is TRBJ1-2 and V is TRBV19, with TRBD1 matching over 9 bases. This CDR3 region has 14 residues. V lost 3 bases to trimming and J lost 4 bases; unmatched junction nucleotides: 3. Germline loops: CDR1 LNHDA, CDR2 SQIVND (reference sequence). CDR3: CASSIGTGSYGYTF. The CDR3 nucleotides are TGTGCCAGTAGTATTGGGACAGGGTCCTATGGCTACACCTTC.

The chain uses TRBV28 and TRBJ2-2; the D is unclear. Germline V gene sequence: CDR1 MDHEN, CDR2 SYDVKM. This CDR3 comprises 14 residues. The V end lost 4 bases, the J end lost 2 bases, and 8 bases lay between the germline ends. The CDR3 protein is CASSSMPNTGELFF. CDR3 nucleotides: TGTGCCAGCAGTTCTATGCCTAACACCGGGGAGCTGTTTTTT.

The chain combines TRBV19 with TRBJ1-2; 7 nucleotides align to TRBD1. The CDR3 extends over 13 amino acids. V lost 5 bases to trimming and J lost 8 bases; unmatched junction nucleotides: 8. Germline CDR1 reads LNHDA; CDR2 reads SQIVND (reference sequence). The CDR3 region is CASSAGGPGGYTF. CDR3 DNA sequence: TGTGCCAGTAGTGCAGGGGGACCAGGAGGCTACACCTTC.

The J gene is TRBJ2-4, the V gene TRBV27; tentatively, D is TRBD2 (6 bases). Germline values: CDR1 MNHEY, CDR2 SMNVEV (reference sequence). The CDR3 length is 15 residues. V was pared by 6 bases and J by 0 bases, with 12 bases between. In nucleotides, the CDR3 is TGTGCCAGCAGCCCGATTAGCGGAGCCAAAAACATTCAGTACTTC. It codes for CASSPISGAKNIQYF.

The V call is TRBV27, the J call TRBJ1-5; D is ambiguous. V gave up 3 bases and J gave up 9 bases, with 15 bases separating them. Germline lookup yields CDR1 MNHEY and CDR2 SMNVEV (reference sequence). The CDR3 consists of 14 residues. This CDR3 is CASSFFSPFGPQHF. The CDR3 DNA is TGTGCCAGCAGTTTTTTCAGTCCTTTTGGGCCCCAGCATTTT.

The chain links TRBV4-1 to TRBJ2-7; D ambiguous. The germline V gene encodes CDR1 MGHRA and CDR2 YSYEKL. With 4 bases removed from V and 2 bases from J, the gap between germline ends came to 15 bases. The CDR3 runs to 15 residues. Here the CDR3 DNA reads TGCGCCAGCAGCCCTGGGGTGGATTCCCCCTACGAGCAGTACTTC. Amino acids: CASSPGVDSPYEQYF.

This sequence joins TRBV28 and TRBJ1-1; weak D call: TRBD1 (6 bases). Germline loops: CDR1 MDHEN, CDR2 SYDVKM. Between the trimmed V and J ends, which lost 5 bases and 7 bases, there was a span of 20 bases. CDR3 length equals 15 residues. The CDR3 DNA follows: TGTGCCAGCAGTGAGGGATGGGGGCTTATTGGTGAAGCTTTCTTT. Protein product: CASSEGWGLIGEAFF.

This clone was seen a single time. The chain employs TRBV11-2 and TRBJ2-5; D not certain. Germline assignment: CDR1 SGHAT and CDR2 FQNNGV. With 1 base removed from V and 1 base from J, the gap between germline ends came to 7 bases. This CDR3 has 14 amino acids. The CDR3 reads CASSLVWPQETQYF. In DNA form, the CDR3 reads TGTGCCAGCAGCTTAGTCTGGCCCCAAGAGACCCAGTACTTC.